This TCR beta chain originates from a study of blood T cell repertoires in COVID-19. Some clones are missing from TCRdb's copy, which holds only in-frame ones; the method was immunoSEQ multiplex PCR. The repertoire holds about 200,000 clones, with 70% to 90% as singletons. Germline assignment: CDR1 KGHDR and CDR2 SFDVKD. V was clipped by 3 bases and J by 5 bases; unmatched bases: 13. The CDR3 is made up of 17 amino acids. The clonotype comes from a woman aged 50 to 60 with COVID-19, enrolled during active disease. The chain combines TRBV24-1 with TRBJ1-2; the match to TRBD1 covers 8 bases. The specimen was peripheral blood. The CDR3 loop reads CATSDRRTGKKEYGYTF. In nucleotides, the CDR3 is TGTGCCACCAGTGATCGACGGACAGGGAAGAAGGAGTATGGCTACACCTTC.